These T cell receptor beta chains were read from a single sample in a study of CD8+ T cells in alopecia areata. Sequencing used immunoSEQ multiplex PCR; TCRdb keeps in-frame clones, though not all of them. Here the sample spans 150,000 or so clones, 55% being singletons. Input material: CD4+ T cells sorted from blood. The receptor set was obtained from a human donor in good health. Both conserved end residues are part of each CDR3.

CATSRTRGLIFNYGYTF | TRBJ1-2 | TRBV15
CAWSGLTYNEQFF | TRBJ2-1 | TRBV30
CASSQGSRSNQPQHF | TRBJ1-5 | TRBV28
CASSFGSPGANVLTF | TRBJ2-6 | TRBV28
CASSQDSSGNQPQHF | TRBJ1-5 | TRBV28
CASSLGTGLETQYF | TRBJ2-5 | TRBV5-1
CASSLGLFGSGNTGELFF | TRBJ2-2 | TRBV5-4
CASRVEQGGGGTEAFF | TRBJ1-1 | TRBV2
CASTPRGGSYEQYF | TRBJ2-7 | TRBV6-5
CASSDSILLSNEQFF | TRBJ2-1 | TRBV2
CASSQGDSGSARANIQYF | TRBJ2-4 | TRBV4-1
CASSLRVSNTGELFF | TRBJ2-2 | TRBV5-6
CSVDIRDTGELFF | TRBJ2-2 | TRBV29-1
CASSPRASGSSYNEQFF | TRBJ2-1 | TRBV27
CASRALSNTGELFF | TRBJ2-2 | TRBV7-8
CSVARDGAKNIQYF | TRBJ2-4 | TRBV29-1
CAWSVSVNEQFF | TRBJ2-1 | TRBV30
CSVDGTGRQNTIYF | TRBJ1-3 | TRBV29-1
CSVRYIPRSSGKPYEQYF | TRBJ2-7 | TRBV29-1
CSVRLGDTEAFF | TRBJ1-1 | TRBV29-1
CASRQQQGAYEQYF | TRBJ2-7 | TRBV27
CASSLADRGHEQYF | TRBJ2-7 | TRBV5-1
CASSPSAYEQYF | TRBJ2-7 | TRBV18
CSAGRGYTDTQYF | TRBJ2-3 | TRBV29-1
CASSYGRIRGQPQHF | TRBJ1-5 | TRBV5-8
CASSPDRGQGYTF | TRBJ1-2 | TRBV18
CASSAEKTQYF | TRBJ2-5 | TRBV10-3
CASRIQGRYGYTF | TRBJ1-2 | TRBV2
CATSIDGTSTDTQYF | TRBJ2-3 | TRBV15
CAISLTGGTEAFF | TRBJ1-1 | TRBV10-3
CASSLVWVNTEAFF | TRBJ1-1 | TRBV7-2
CASSKGFGDSTQETQYF | TRBJ2-5 | TRBV4-1
CSVGGQAEAFF | TRBJ1-1 | TRBV29-1
CSVEDQGDRTYF | TRBJ2-5 | TRBV29-1
CASRVSGLGGQYF | TRBJ2-5 | TRBV2
CASSPGPGRSYEQYF | TRBJ2-7 | TRBV18
CASRATGGFGEKLFF | TRBJ1-4 | TRBV7-2
CAISDKAPGRQYF | TRBJ2-7 | TRBV10-3
CAWSPREFYGYTF | TRBJ1-2 | TRBV30
CASSLARLAGGEEQFF | TRBJ2-1 | TRBV5-1
CASSQGLVAGPRETQYF | TRBJ2-5 | TRBV4-2
CASSVDGGSTQHF | TRBJ1-5 | TRBV9
CASSPRVMASGSYEQYF | TRBJ2-7 | TRBV18
CSVADRQGRITDTQYF | TRBJ2-3 | TRBV29-1
CSVEGTGGFNEQFF | TRBJ2-1 | TRBV29-1